Listed below are T cell receptor beta chains from one sample, sequenced in a study of CXCR3-negative and CXCR3-positive naive CD8 T cells. TCRdb re-called the 5' RACE reads and shows each CDR3 protein once, DNA omitted. The record lists 110,000 or so distinct CDR3 sequences, of which the ten most abundant hold approximately 0.4%. Sequencing was performed on naive CXCR3+ CD8+ T cells from blood. The receptors come from a human donor in good health. Some clones in this sample may be carry-over from other donors' samples. Each CDR3 is given with its conserved first and last residue. Each record gives: V gene, J gene, CDR3 protein.

TRBV7-9	TRBJ2-7	CASRNRDRSYEQYF
TRBV7-9	TRBJ1-1	CASSDFSAGDTEAFF
TRBV20-1	TRBJ2-6	CSARDLSLWPYVLTF
TRBV29-1	TRBJ2-7	CSVDGTSLRGAYEQYF
TRBV20-1	TRBJ2-3	CSARSTTDTQYF
TRBV11-2	TRBJ2-7	CASSAPGFLYEQYF
TRBV19	TRBJ2-3	CASSDTNSPDTQYF
TRBV7-9	TRBJ2-7	CASSDLTGGEQYF
TRBV29-1	TRBJ2-7	CSVGNGLVDEQYF
TRBV14	TRBJ2-7	CASSQGIIREVGEQYF
TRBV28	TRBJ1-5	CASSFGGRGQPQHF
TRBV28	TRBJ2-1	CAIRISGGYNEQFF
TRBV20-1	TRBJ1-5	CSARDGAGRSNQPQHF
TRBV28	TRBJ1-6	CASKDRDNSPLHF
TRBV13	TRBJ1-5	CASSYGVNQPQHF
TRBV28	TRBJ2-7	CASRSFSDGDEQYF
TRBV6-6	TRBJ2-7	CASSYSKSLAPYEQYF
TRBV29-1	TRBJ2-7	CSVRGLFYEQYF
TRBV28	TRBJ1-5	CASSFTGESNQPQHF
TRBV21-1	TRBJ2-7	CASSKETSGRDEQYF
TRBV11-2	TRBJ2-7	CASSLEFGTVHEQYF
TRBV20-1	TRBJ2-1	CSAADRANEQFF
TRBV29-1	TRBJ2-5	CSQSTFQETQYF
TRBV2	TRBJ2-1	CASRKNSYNEQFF
TRBV28	TRBJ2-5	CASSLGAGGETQYF
TRBV28	TRBJ1-5	CASRGRSAQPQRF
TRBV6-2/TRBV6-3	TRBJ1-3	CASSITVDGNTIYF
TRBV12-3/TRBV12-4	TRBJ1-2	CASSLGQGAALLYGYTF
TRBV7-7	TRBJ2-3	CASSLGPFGVTTDTQYF
TRBV9	TRBJ1-1	CASSVSGEKNTEAFF
TRBV5-1	TRBJ2-7	CASSSGRADYEQYF
TRBV14	TRBJ2-7	CASSGLPSSYEQYF
TRBV14	TRBJ1-6	CASSPIDNSPLHF
TRBV19	TRBJ1-1	CASSIRGYTEAFF
TRBV20-1	TRBJ2-1	CSARDFYLAGGRSSYNEQFF
TRBV2	TRBJ2-5	CASSEGLAPGTETQYF
TRBV11-2	TRBJ2-3	CASSLEWAGGTQYF
TRBV5-1	TRBJ2-1	CASSGGLAGAYNEQFF
TRBV5-1	TRBJ2-7	CASSAPLEGGGQYF
TRBV7-9	TRBJ2-7	CASSTLIAGGPYEQYF
TRBV2	TRBJ2-7	CASSDGAATSYEQYF
TRBV29-1	TRBJ2-7	CSVRGGSSYEQYF
TRBV13	TRBJ2-7	CASSAWGAGGHEQYF
TRBV7-2	TRBJ1-5	CASSLGPGSNQPQHF
TRBV19	TRBJ2-3	CASSIDPDSTDTQYF
TRBV6-4	TRBJ1-2	CASSPGTHYGYTF
TRBV28	TRBJ2-5	CASRLERISQETQYF
TRBV7-3	TRBJ2-7	CASSTGLAGAYEQYF
TRBV11-2	TRBJ2-1	CASSLDKGGRRYNEQFF
TRBV11-2	TRBJ1-2	CASSVPAGTGGYYGYTF